Below, one T cell receptor beta chain is given with its context. These data originate in a study of blood T cells in healthy people across ages. PCR was performed a second time for 7 to 11 cycles using a sample-barcoded 5' primer and a J-beta primer mix. TCRdb redid the calling of the 5' RACE reads with MiXCR, one entry per CDR3 protein. The sample has some 860,000 distinct CDR3 sequences; about 61% are singletons. This CDR3 contains 16 residues. Germline CDR1 reads SNHLY; CDR2 reads FYNNEI. Trimming stripped 8 bases from V and 6 bases from J, with 23 bases between. The sample consisted of blood. The chain is built from TRBV2 and TRBJ2-1; D may be TRBD1 (6 bases). The sequence was collected from a man aged 40-55 years in good health. CDR3 sequence: CASRHVGAGASNEQFF. The CDR3 DNA is TGTGCCAGCCGGCACGTGGGGGCAGGGGCGAGCAATGAGCAGTTCTTC.